This is a list of T cell receptor beta chains from one sample in a study of CD8+ T cells in alopecia areata. The protocol was immunoSEQ multiplex PCR, while the TCRdb copy is restricted to in-frame clones and leaves out a portion. The table has 90,000 to 120,000 clones, 65% to 85% seen once. Source: CD8+ T cells sorted from blood, taken at week 24, from a patient treated with tofacitinib. These receptors were taken from a human donor with alopecia areata. Each CDR3 is given with its conserved first and last residue. D genes are given only for firm matches.

>TRBV19|.|17|TRBJ2-1
CASSTPGHLQIYNEQFF
>TRBV4-1|TRBD1|14|TRBJ2-7
CASSQGQAPYEQYF
>TRBV7-2|.|13|TRBJ2-1
CASSFDTYNEQFF
>TRBV2|.|16|TRBJ2-1
CASSDVGLSSYNEQFF
>TRBV30|TRBD2|14|TRBJ2-3
CASDPAGSQDTQYF
>TRBV7-9|.|17|TRBJ1-2
CASSLGDTYDANYGYTF
>TRBV5-4|TRBD1|15|TRBJ2-2
CASSVARGHDGELFF
>TRBV10-2|TRBD1|16|TRBJ2-1
CASRDRGPSSYNEQFF
>TRBV7-9|.|15|TRBJ2-7
CASSLEEGSLYEQYF
>TRBV13|.|15|TRBJ2-2
CASSPQGPGTGELFF
>TRBV7-6|TRBD2|16|TRBJ2-1
CASSGRLAGGLDEQFF
>TRBV6-5|TRBD2|15|TRBJ2-5
CASSWLLAGQETQYF
>TRBV7-6|TRBD1|16|TRBJ2-3
CASSLAQDRLADTQYF
>TRBV16|.|15|TRBJ2-1
CASSQLSGSYNEQFF
>TRBV28|.|15|TRBJ2-7
CASSLKSRGDYEQYF